The present T cell receptor (beta chain) was sequenced within a study of beta chain features in type 1 diabetes. Overall study findings and caveats: A closer apparent resemblance between naive, central memory and Treg TCRB repertoires was seen in patients than in healthy donors. TCRB CDR3 length was moderately but significantly reduced in all four CD4+ subsets of Type 1 diabetes patients.

CDR3 length: 16 amino acids. V lost 4 bases, J lost 4 bases, and 5 bases stayed unmatched. Germline CDR1 MGHRA, CDR2 YSYEKL. Sequenced material consisted of expressed TCRB transcripts (all of the isolated RNA was reverse transcribed). Libraries were prepared by immunoSEQ multiplex PCR; TCRdb keeps only in-frame clonotypes and omits some of them. Among approximately 360,000 clones, about 12% were seen once, and the ten largest hold 0.0095% to 0.013%. On this clone: What it binds is not known.

This clonotype was obtained from a woman under 30 with type 1 diabetes. The chain uses TRBV4-1 and TRBJ2-2, with 11 bases lining up with TRBD2. The sample was naive CD4+ T cells from blood. The DNA for the CDR3 is TGCGCCAGCAGCCTGCTAGCGGGGGGCTTCACCGGGGAGCTGTTTTTT. Protein sequence: CASSLLAGGFTGELFF.